The clone carrying this TCR beta chain occurred many times. TCRdb independently ran MiXCR on the 5' RACE reads; one entry per CDR3 protein. The sample includes more than 50,000 distinct CDR3 sequences, over 9.5% of them seen just once. V dropped 3 bases and J dropped 3 bases, with 15 bases sitting between them. The CDR3 length is 15 residues. This record comes from a study of neurological immune-mediated disorders. The rearrangement joins TRBV12-3 or TRBV12-4 to TRBJ2-7; D might be TRBD2 (5 bases). The receptor was derived from a man aged 55 to 70 in good health. Sequencing was carried out using PBMCs. The chain's CDR3 is CASSLGDGFGYEQYF. CDR3 in DNA: TGTGCCAGCAGTTTGGGAGACGGGTTTGGCTACGAGCAGTACTTC.